The TCR beta chain described here comes from a study of CD4+ T cells in melanoma. Method: immunoSEQ multiplex PCR; TCRdb's copy keeps in-frame clones and lacks some. Of about 15,000 clones in the sample, approximately 88% were seen once. The study's findings and limits: CD8+ T cell, macrophage and B cell function reportedly correlated with neoantigen-specific CD4+ T cells. Diverse differentiation states were reported for melanoma neoantigen-specific CD4+ T cells.

For this clone: Its specificity is unknown.

Sequencing was performed on cells from a culture (not recorded whether cultured in vitro). The sequence derives from a human donor with melanoma.

DNA of the CDR3: TGCGCCAGCAGCTGGGGACTAGCGGGGGTCGTTTCCTACGAGCAGTACTTC. Translating it yields CASSWGLAGVVSYEQYF. The chain uses TRBV5-1 and TRBJ2-7, with TRBD2 matching over 14 bases. The CDR3 covers 17 residues. The junction had 6 bases not matched to a gene; V was cut back by 3 bases and J by 1 base. Germline CDR1 is SGHRS and CDR2 is YFSETQ.